A single sample is the source of the 27 T cell receptor beta chains below, sequenced in a study of OX40 agonist ivuxolimab in advanced cancers. Sequencing was performed with immunoSEQ multiplex PCR; in TCRdb, only in-frame clones are kept and a portion is missing. The sample yields roughly 67,000 clones, about 91% seen once. Sequencing used CD4+ or CD8+ T cells sorted from blood, obtained in a trial of the OX40 agonist ivuxolimab. The receptor set was obtained from an adult with an advanced solid tumor such as melanoma, head and neck, liver or kidney cancer.

The chain uses TRBV5-1 and TRBJ2-3; no clear D. From germline, CDR1 is SGHRS and CDR2 YFSETQ. The CDR3 sequence is 15 residues long. The V gene lost 2 bases and the J gene lost 0 bases, with 10 bases spanning the gap. The CDR3 nucleotides are TGCGCCAGCAGCTTTGTTGCGATTAGCACAGATACGCAGTATTTT. Translation: CASSFVAISTDTQYF.

The V call is TRBV27, the J call TRBJ1-1, with TRBD1 identical over 8 bases. CDR1 and CDR2 from the germline V gene are MNHEY and SMNVEV (reference sequence). CDR3 length equals 16 residues. The trim removed 0 bases at V and 3 bases at J, leaving 6 bases unmatched. In nucleotides, the CDR3 is TGTGCCAGCAGTTTATCGGCAGGGGGCTCCCACACTGAAGCTTTCTTT. Translation: CASSLSAGGSHTEAFF.

The V gene is TRBV27, the J gene TRBJ2-3; 8 bases are a match to TRBD1. Germline V CDR1 and CDR2: MNHEY, SMNVEV (reference sequence). V trimming: 6 bases; J trimming: 3 bases; junction bases outside the gene matches: 11. This CDR3 has 16 amino acids. CDR3 in DNA: TGTGCCAGCAGCCTCTCAGGGGGCCCAAGGACAGATACGCAGTATTTT. It codes for CASSLSGGPRTDTQYF.

The chain employs TRBV6-1 and TRBJ2-3, with D perhaps being TRBD1 or TRBD2 (6 bases each). This CDR3 comprises 19 residues. Germline assignment: CDR1 MNHNS and CDR2 SASEGT. V was cut by 2 bases and J by 3 bases, with 24 bases left in between. The CDR3 reads CASSESERGEIVGTDTQYF. In nucleotides, the CDR3 is TGTGCCAGCAGTGAATCAGAGAGGGGGGAAATAGTGGGGACAGATACGCAGTATTTT.

This clone was recorded once. This chain's CDR3 is CSVSGLAGGRNTGELFF. DNA for the CDR3: TGCAGCGTTTCCGGACTAGCGGGGGGGCGAAACACCGGGGAGCTGTTTTTT. This chain links TRBV29-1 with TRBJ2-2; 15 positions agree with TRBD2. V trimming: 5 bases; J trimming: 2 bases; junction bases outside the gene matches: 6. CDR3 length: 17 amino acids. The germline V gene encodes CDR1 SQVTM and CDR2 ANQGSEA.

This chain joins TRBV11-2 and TRBJ2-7; D is uncertain. V was trimmed by 0 bases and J by 2 bases, leaving 5 bases between them. The CDR3 spans 13 residues. Germline V gives CDR1 SGHAT, CDR2 FQNNGV. The CDR3 DNA reads TGTGCCAGCAGCTTAGACCGAGCCTACGAGCAGTACTTC. Translated: CASSLDRAYEQYF. The full variable domain, its missing parts supplied by reference TRBV11-2 and TRBJ2-7, is EAGVAQSPRYKIIEKRQSVAFWCNPISGHATLYWYQQILGQGPKLLIQFQNNGVVDDSQLPKDRFSAERLKGVDSTLKIQPAKLEDSAVYLCASSLDRAYEQYFGPGTRLTVT.

The CDR3 region is CASSARHNGELFF. The CDR3 DNA follows: TGTGCCAGCAGTGCTCGGCACAACGGGGAGCTGTTTTTT. The genes are TRBV6-6 and TRBJ2-2; no clear D. Trimming removed 5 bases at V and 7 bases at J, with 11 bases between. The CDR3 has 13 amino acids. Germline V CDR1 and CDR2: MNHNY, SVGAGI (reference sequence).

The CDR3 DNA reads as TGTGCCAGCAGCGGACAGGGAGCTAACTATGGCTACACCTTC. As protein: CASSGQGANYGYTF. The gene calls are TRBV9 and TRBJ1-2, with 7 bases lining up with TRBD1. J gave up 0 bases and V 3 bases, and 2 bases lay outside the gene matches. The CDR3 runs to 14 residues. Germline V CDR1 and CDR2: SGDLS, YYNGEE.

The rearrangement links TRBV7-9 to TRBJ2-2; a weak D match, TRBD2 (6 bases). The germline V gene has CDR1 SEHNR and CDR2 FQNEAQ (reference sequence). The CDR3 has 15 amino acids. The V gene lost 1 base and the J gene lost 2 bases, with 8 bases spanning the gap. The CDR3 sequence: CASSLVAGNTGELFF. Here the CDR3 DNA reads TGTGCCAGCAGCTTAGTTGCGGGAAACACCGGGGAGCTGTTTTTT.

This clone was counted a single time. The J gene is TRBJ2-7, the V gene TRBV19, with 8 bases matching TRBD1. The CDR3 runs to 14 residues. V shed 3 bases and J 9 bases; nucleotides not matched to a gene: 10. Germline V CDR1 and CDR2: LNHDA, SQIVND (reference sequence). CDR3 DNA: TGTGCCAGTAGTATGACAGGGGCTGCCGTGGGGCAGTACTTC. It yields the protein CASSMTGAAVGQYF.

The genes are TRBV4-1 and TRBJ2-1; 11 bases are shared with TRBD2. With 1 base clipped from V and 0 bases from J, the junction kept 2 bases outside the gene matches. The CDR3 consists of 17 residues. Germline assignment: CDR1 MGHRA and CDR2 YSYEKL. The DNA of the CDR3 is TGCGCCAGCAGCCAAGGACTAGCGGGGAGCTCCTACAATGAGCAGTTCTTC. Amino acid sequence: CASSQGLAGSSYNEQFF.

This clone was counted a few times. The chain links TRBV6-1 to TRBJ2-3, with 9 bases that match TRBD1. The V and J ends lost 6 bases and 0 bases, in that order; junction bases with no gene match: 4. The CDR3 length is 15 residues. Germline V gives CDR1 MNHNS, CDR2 SASEGT. For the CDR3, the DNA is TGTGCCAGCAGGGACGGGACAGGGAGCACAGATACGCAGTATTTT. It encodes CASRDGTGSTDTQYF.

V and J are TRBV14 and TRBJ1-1; D is unclear. The V and J ends lost 4 bases and 4 bases respectively, with 13 bases between them. The CDR3 is 14 amino acids. CDR1 is SGHDN and CDR2 is FVKESK in the germline V gene. The CDR3 nucleotides read TGTGCCAGCAGCCCCGGGCGGGGTGGCACTGAAGCTTTCTTT. The encoded protein is CASSPGRGGTEAFF.

Only one count was recorded for this clone. The CDR3 nucleotides are TGTGCCAGCAGTATAATTCGTTCTAGCACAGATACGCAGTATTTT. This sequence encodes CASSIIRSSTDTQYF. V is TRBV7-9 and J is TRBJ2-3; D call uncertain. Trimming shortened V by 6 bases and J by 0 bases, and 13 bases separated the two germline ends. The CDR3 totals 15 residues. Germline CDR1 reads SEHNR; CDR2 reads FQNEAQ (reference sequence).

The J gene is TRBJ2-1, the V gene TRBV25-1; no definite D call. The CDR3 loop spans 12 amino acids. Germline V gives CDR1 MGHDK, CDR2 SYGVNS. V was clipped by 10 bases and J by 3 bases, with 10 bases between them. In DNA form, the CDR3 reads TGTGCCACCTCCTTTGGCTACAATGAGCAGTTCTTC. This translates into CATSFGYNEQFF.

This rearrangement joins TRBV5-5 to TRBJ2-7, with unresolved D. V gave up 1 base and J gave up 2 bases, with 10 bases separating them. This CDR3 comprises 14 residues. From germline, CDR1 is SGHKS and CDR2 YYEKEE (reference sequence). DNA for the CDR3: TGTGCCAGCAGCTTGTCCAGAGCTACCTACGAGCAGTACTTC. This codes for CASSLSRATYEQYF.

The CDR3 nucleotides are TGTGCCAGCAGCCCCCGGGGGGGGTCGGGCGAGCAGTACTTC. Translated: CASSPRGGSGEQYF. This chain uses TRBV13 with TRBJ2-7; 8 bases match TRBD2. There are 14 residues in the CDR3. With V trimmed by 5 bases and J by 6 bases, 9 bases remained unmatched. In germline, CDR1 is PRHDT, CDR2 FYEKMQ (reference sequence). Using reference TRBV13 and TRBJ2-7 for the parts outside the CDR3, the full variable domain is AAGVIQSPRHLIKEKRETATLKCYPIPRHDTVYWYQQGPGQDPQFLISFYEKMQSDKGSIPDRFSAQQFSDYHSELNMSSLELGDSALYFCASSPRGGSGEQYFGPGTRLTVT.

The chain joins TRBV4-1 to TRBJ1-4; D might be TRBD1 (6 bases). Germline CDR1 and CDR2: MGHRA and YSYEKL. With 1 base removed from V and 4 bases from J, the gap between germline ends came to 16 bases. The CDR3 has 17 amino acids. The DNA of the CDR3 is TGCGCCAGCAGCCAAGCAGACAGGCGAGACATTAATGAAAAACTGTTTTTT. Residues: CASSQADRRDINEKLFF.

The V call is TRBV10-3, the J call TRBJ2-1, with unresolved D. Germline CDR1 reads ENHRY; CDR2 reads SYGVKD. This CDR3 has 13 residues. The V end was cut by 6 bases, the J end by 4 bases, with 10 bases between. The CDR3 nucleotides are TGTGCCATCAGCCCGGACGGGTACAATGAGCAGTTCTTC. It encodes CAISPDGYNEQFF.

The rearrangement links TRBV2 to TRBJ1-1, with D possibly TRBD1 on 5 matching bases. V lost 10 bases and J 0 bases, leaving 18 bases between the germline ends. The germline V gene encodes CDR1 SNHLY and CDR2 FYNNEI. The CDR3 totals 15 residues. For the CDR3, the DNA is TGTGCCATCCCAGGCAGGGATAGGCTGAACACTGAAGCTTTCTTT. Residues: CAIPGRDRLNTEAFF.

This clone has just one count. J is TRBJ2-7 and V is TRBV10-3; TRBD1 aligns across 9 bases. This CDR3 region has 14 residues. From germline, CDR1 is ENHRY and CDR2 SYGVKD. After removal of 6 bases from V and 6 bases from J, the junction contained 9 bases not matched to a gene. CDR3 sequence reads: CAIRTGQGAAEQYF. In DNA, the CDR3 is TGTGCCATCAGAACGGGACAGGGAGCCGCCGAGCAGTACTTC.

The chain links TRBV13 to TRBJ2-1; D uncertain. Germline V lookup: CDR1 PRHDT, CDR2 FYEKMQ (reference sequence). The V end lost 0 bases, the J end lost 10 bases, and 7 bases lay between the germline ends. The CDR3 covers 12 residues. As DNA, the CDR3 is TGTGCCAGCAGCTTAGGGGTTGGGGAGCAGTTCTTC. Translating it yields CASSLGVGEQFF.

The genes are TRBV5-1 and TRBJ2-5; D might be TRBD2 (6 bases). Per germline, CDR1 SGHRS and CDR2 YFSETQ. Deletions cut 4 bases from V and 2 bases from J, with 12 bases between. CDR3 length: 14 residues. The CDR3 DNA follows: TGCGCCAGCAGCGGAACCGGGAGACAAGAGACCCAGTACTTC. It yields the protein CASSGTGRQETQYF.

The chain has TRBV6-5 and TRBJ1-2; maybe TRBD1 (5 bases). Germline CDR1 MNHEY, CDR2 SVGAGI. V lost 2 bases to trimming and J lost 2 bases, with 15 bases between them. This CDR3 is built from 16 residues. CDR3 loop: CASSYGGEGRNYGYTF. The DNA of the CDR3 is TGTGCCAGCAGTTACGGCGGGGAGGGGCGGAACTATGGCTACACCTTC.

This clone was detected once. The V gene is TRBV2, the J gene TRBJ1-3; no firm D call. The CDR3 is 15 residues long. The V end was cut by 1 base, the J end by 0 bases, with 7 bases between. Germline CDR1 is SNHLY and CDR2 is FYNNEI. DNA of the CDR3: TGTGCCAGCAGTGAAGGGGCGGACTCTGGAAACACCATATATTTT. Translation gives CASSEGADSGNTIYF.

In this sample, this clone turned up a few times. The rearrangement joins TRBV7-7 to TRBJ2-1, with D possibly being TRBD2 (5 bases). The germline V gene has CDR1 SSHAT and CDR2 FNYEAQ (reference sequence). V was shortened by 5 bases and J by 8 bases, with 16 bases between the two germline ends. This CDR3 region has 14 residues. The CDR3 spells CASSAIGVGDEQFF. CDR3 in DNA: TGTGCCAGCAGCGCCATCGGGGTCGGCGATGAGCAGTTCTTC.

This sequence joins TRBV29-1 and TRBJ1-2, with no clear D. The CDR3 extends over 14 amino acids. The V and J ends lost 1 base and 1 base respectively, with 10 bases between them. Germline V gene lookup returns CDR1 SQVTM and CDR2 ANQGSEA. The DNA of the CDR3 is TGCAGCGTTGAAGTTCCAGACCTTAACTATGGCTACACCTTC. Encoded protein: CSVEVPDLNYGYTF.